This entry lists 5 T cell receptor beta chains sequenced from one sample in a study of Ad26.COV2.S vaccination and SARS-CoV-2 variants. Treatment noted: roughly 18 received Ad26.COV2.S at low or high dose, single or two shots; roughly 5 received placebo; per-sample allocation not given. Day 63 following the first vaccine or placebo injection was when the samples were taken. The repertoire was sequenced with immunoSEQ multiplex PCR; TCRdb's copy has only in-frame clones and lacks some. The sample holds 350,000 to 450,000 clones, about four fifths seen once. The source was peripheral blood, collected in a trial of Ad26.COV2.S vaccine versus placebo. The receptors derive from a person between 18 and 65 years old who received the Ad26.COV2.S COVID-19 vaccine or a placebo.

V is TRBV5-1 and J is TRBJ2-6; D possibly corresponds to TRBD1 (5 bases). This CDR3 comprises 15 residues. Germline loops: CDR1 SGHRS, CDR2 YFSETQ. V lost 4 bases to trimming and J lost 1 base, with 9 bases between them. The CDR3 DNA is TGCGCCAGCAGCCAGGGTCCTTCTGGGGCCAACGTCCTGACTTTC. This codes for CASSQGPSGANVLTF.

This clone was observed a single time. V usage is TRBV6-5 and J usage is TRBJ1-5; the match to TRBD1 covers 11 bases. V shed 4 bases, J shed 7 bases, and the junction held 3 bases outside the gene matches. The CDR3 spans 14 residues. Germline V lookup: CDR1 MNHEY, CDR2 SVGAGI. The CDR3 DNA follows: TGTGCCAGCAGTTGGGACAGGGGGGACCAGCCCCAGCATTTT. This translates into CASSWDRGDQPQHF.

The chain links TRBV14 to TRBJ2-7, with 7 bases fitting TRBD2. Germline V gene sequence: CDR1 SGHDN, CDR2 FVKESK. This CDR3 region has 12 residues. The V and J ends lost 4 bases and 5 bases, in that order; junction bases with no gene match: 2. In DNA form, the CDR3 reads TGTGCCAGCAGCCGGGGGGGGAACGAGCAGTACTTC. Amino acids: CASSRGGNEQYF.

This clone was seen more than once but under ten times. The chain carries TRBV5-4 and TRBJ1-1; perhaps TRBD1 as D (5 bases). Per germline, CDR1 SGHNT and CDR2 YYREEE (reference sequence). The CDR3 sequence is 15 residues long. V lost 0 bases and J 0 bases, leaving 9 bases between the germline ends. The CDR3 coding sequence is TGTGCCAGCAGCTTGGCGGTAGGGGTGAACACTGAAGCTTTCTTT. This translates into CASSLAVGVNTEAFF.

V and J are TRBV19 and TRBJ1-4; D may be TRBD1 (6 bases). Germline-derived CDR1 and CDR2 are LNHDA and SQIVND (reference sequence). V lost 6 bases and J lost 7, with 18 bases in between. This CDR3 spans 15 amino acids. In DNA form, the CDR3 reads TGTGCCAGTAGCGGGACACTAACAGGGAGTGAAAAACTGTTTTTT. Translated, it gives CASSGTLTGSEKLFF.